The 6 T cell receptor beta chains presented below share a single source sample, sequenced in a study of early T cells in non-severe SARS-CoV-2 infection. One entry per CDR3 protein results from TCRdb running MiXCR on the 5' RACE reads. Here the sample spans fewer than 60,000 distinct CDR3 sequences, around 8.4% being singletons. Sequencing was performed on whole blood. Every receptor here comes from an adult who was a healthcare worker with PCR-confirmed SARS-CoV-2 infection or an uninfected control (not recorded which).

The chain employs TRBV11-1 and TRBJ2-7; D assignment may be TRBD1 or TRBD2 (5 bases each). The CDR3 is 14 residues long. The germline gives CDR1 SGHAT, CDR2 FQDESV (reference sequence). With 3 bases removed from V and 3 bases from J, the gap between germline ends came to 12 bases. CDR3 DNA: TGTGCCAGCAGCTTCCGGGACGACTTCTACGAGCAGTACTTC. Its translation: CASSFRDDFYEQYF.

In this sample, this clonotype turned up a few times. CDR3: CASSYTRLAGLNEQYF. DNA for the CDR3: TGTGCCAGCAGTTATACGAGACTAGCGGGATTGAACGAGCAGTACTTC. V usage is TRBV6-6 and J usage is TRBJ2-7, with 11 bases fitting TRBD2. CDR3 length equals 16 residues. The V gene end was trimmed by 3 bases and the J gene end by 5 bases; junction bases not matched to a gene: 9. Germline values: CDR1 MNHNY, CDR2 SVGAGI (reference sequence).

This clonotype was counted ten times or more. The chain employs TRBV7-2 and TRBJ2-5, with D maybe TRBD2 (6 bases). This CDR3 is 15 amino acids long. Germline V gene data show CDR1 as SGHTA and CDR2 as FQGNSA. Trimming cost V 4 bases and J 4 bases, with 16 bases left between them. The CDR3 protein is CASSYRTMGRETQYF. The DNA of the CDR3 is TGTGCCAGCAGCTACCGGACTATGGGGCGAGAGACCCAGTACTTC.

Many counts were recorded for this clonotype. The rearrangement joins TRBV6-2 or TRBV6-3 to TRBJ2-7; 8 bases line up with TRBD2. With V trimmed by 5 bases and J by 2 bases, 14 bases remained unmatched. The CDR3 is 17 amino acids. CDR1 is MNHEY, CDR2 SVGEGT, per germline. The CDR3 DNA reads as TGTGCCAGCAGTGACCAGCGGGAGTTAAGAGGGGCCTACGAGCAGTACTTC. Translation gives CASSDQRELRGAYEQYF.

This clonotype was counted only a few times. The CDR3 protein is CASSRTSGTYEQYF. The CDR3 coding sequence is TGTGCCAGCAGCCGGACTAGCGGAACCTACGAGCAGTACTTC. The genes are TRBV7-6 and TRBJ2-7; 10 bases agree with TRBD2. Germline-derived CDR1 and CDR2 are SGHVS and FNYEAQ. The CDR3 is 14 amino acids. The V and J ends lost 5 bases and 2 bases, in that order; junction bases with no gene match: 3.

This clonotype was detected many times. This chain joins TRBV6-5 and TRBJ1-1; maybe TRBD1 (5 bases). CDR1 is MNHEY and CDR2 is SVGAGI in the germline V gene. This CDR3 has 18 residues. The V end lost 6 bases, the J end lost 0 bases, and 23 bases lay between the germline ends. The DNA of the CDR3 is TGTGCCAGCAGCCACCTGGGACGGAACCGACGTATGAACACTGAAGCTTTCTTT. This encodes CASSHLGRNRRMNTEAFF.